The present TCR beta chain was sequenced within a study of monozygotic twins with inflammatory bowel disease. TCRdb reprocessed the 5' RACE reads and keeps a single row for each CDR3 protein, giving no DNA. The record lists a few hundred thousand distinct CDR3 sequences, of which the ten most abundant hold approximately 2.4%. The CDR3 sequence is 15 residues long. Germline CDR1 is MNHEY and CDR2 is SMNVEV (reference sequence). Notes on the study in general: No repertoire similarity difference was seen between concordant and discordant twins; power was possibly limited. Different subtypes (of T cells) could not be told apart from one another. A reduction in TCRbeta diversity (inverse Simpson) was seen in IBD patients relative to healthy co-twins.

Blood samples measuring roughly 2.3 ml were taken per donor. With respect to this clonotype: Its matching antigen is unknown.

V usage is TRBV27 and J usage is TRBJ2-1; there is no DNA to check the TCRdb D call of TRBD1. Input material: blood. The TCR comes from a human donor with ulcerative colitis or Crohn's disease, or a healthy co-twin of an affected twin (not recorded which). The CDR3 loop reads CASSLTGGALNEQFF.